This T cell receptor (beta chain) was obtained from a study of cytomegalovirus exposure and HLA in healthy donors. The PCR used 60 Vbeta and 13 Jbeta primers. The table came from immunoSEQ multiplex PCR; TCRdb's copy has only in-frame clones and leaves some out. The sample includes roughly 34,000 clones. The germline V gene has CDR1 SGHNT and CDR2 YYREEE (reference sequence). V was pared by 2 bases and J by 5 bases, with 10 bases of the junction left unmatched. The CDR3 runs to 16 residues. This clonotype originated in a man between 35 and 55 years old in good health and CMV-seronegative. The J gene is TRBJ2-1, the V gene TRBV5-4, with 7 bases aligning to TRBD1. The sample was PBMCs. CDR3 nucleotide sequence: TGTGCCAGCAGCTTAGGGCAGGGGGAAACCGACAATGAGCAGTTCTTC. It yields the protein CASSLGQGETDNEQFF.